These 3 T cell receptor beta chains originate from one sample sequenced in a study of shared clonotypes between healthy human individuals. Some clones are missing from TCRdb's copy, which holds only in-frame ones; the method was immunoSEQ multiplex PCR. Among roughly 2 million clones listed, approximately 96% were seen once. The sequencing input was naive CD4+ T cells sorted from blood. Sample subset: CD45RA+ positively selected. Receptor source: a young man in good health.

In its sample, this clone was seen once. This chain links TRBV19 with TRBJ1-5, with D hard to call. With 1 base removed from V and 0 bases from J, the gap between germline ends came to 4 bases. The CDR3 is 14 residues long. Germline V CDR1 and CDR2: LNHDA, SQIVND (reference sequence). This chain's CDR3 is CASSIGPSNQPQHF. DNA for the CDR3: TGTGCCAGTAGTATAGGACCTAGCAATCAGCCCCAGCATTTT.

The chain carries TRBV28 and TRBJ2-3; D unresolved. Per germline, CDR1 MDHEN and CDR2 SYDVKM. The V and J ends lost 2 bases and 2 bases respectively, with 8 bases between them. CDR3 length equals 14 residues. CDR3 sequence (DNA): TGTGCCAGCAGTTTAGGTGGAACCACAGATACGCAGTATTTT. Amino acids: CASSLGGTTDTQYF.

The CDR3 DNA reads as TGCGCCAGCAGCCCTCAACTAGCGGAGACCTACGAGCAGTACTTC. Translated, it gives CASSPQLAETYEQYF. The rearrangement joins TRBV5-1 to TRBJ2-7; the match to TRBD2 covers 8 bases. V shed 4 bases and J 2 bases; nucleotides not matched to a gene: 8. This CDR3 comprises 15 residues. The germline CDR1 and CDR2 sequences are SGHRS and YFSETQ.